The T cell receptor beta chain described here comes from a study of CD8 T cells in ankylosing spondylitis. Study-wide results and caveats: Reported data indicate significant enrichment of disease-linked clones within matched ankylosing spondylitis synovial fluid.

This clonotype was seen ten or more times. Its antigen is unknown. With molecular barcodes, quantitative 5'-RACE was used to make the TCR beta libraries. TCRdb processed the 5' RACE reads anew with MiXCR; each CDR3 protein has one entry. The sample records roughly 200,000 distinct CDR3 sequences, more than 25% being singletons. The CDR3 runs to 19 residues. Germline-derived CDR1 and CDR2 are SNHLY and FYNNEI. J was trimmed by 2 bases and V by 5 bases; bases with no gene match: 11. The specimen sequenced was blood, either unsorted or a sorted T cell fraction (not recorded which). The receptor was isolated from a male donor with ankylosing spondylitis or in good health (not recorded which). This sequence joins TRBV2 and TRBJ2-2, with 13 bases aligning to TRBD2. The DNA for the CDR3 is TGTGCCAGCAGTCACCCGGGACTAGCGGGATATCTTAACACCGGGGAGCTGTTTTTT. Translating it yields CASSHPGLAGYLNTGELFF.